This entry is about one T cell receptor (beta chain). This entry belongs to a study of cytotoxic CD8 clonotypes in ibrutinib-treated CLL. Study information: Productive templates per sample averaged almost 260,000; productive rearrangements, 94,082.

Method: immunoSEQ multiplex PCR; TCRdb's copy keeps in-frame clones and lacks some. The sample contains roughly 180,000 clones, less than 85% of which appear only once. The CDR3 spans 14 residues. Trimming took 8 bases from V and 7 from J; bases not matched to a gene: 8. Germline loops: CDR1 MNHNY, CDR2 SVGAGI (reference sequence). The receptor's source is a human donor with chronic lymphocytic leukemia. The source material was PBMCs, sampled after 24 months of ibrutinib treatment. J is TRBJ2-1 and V is TRBV6-6, with 10 bases lining up with TRBD2. The CDR3 DNA reads TGTGCCAGCGGACCTAGCGGGAGTCTAAATGAGCAGTTCTTC. It encodes CASGPSGSLNEQFF.